The following is a T cell receptor (beta chain) sequence with its context. Authors' data handling: Estimates of nucleated cell counts were drawn from the amplification of reference gene primers. TCRdb keeps only in-frame clones here, not all; method: immunoSEQ multiplex PCR. V, J and clone size are taken as reported in that table, and D and trimming were inferred from the DNA itself. The table shows roughly 200,000 clones, with 80% to 90% occurring only once. This entry belongs to a study of blood T cell repertoires in COVID-19. At the level of the study: Researchers got acute and convalescent COVID-19 samples from the United States, Italy and Spain. Sources were T cells, B-cell-depleted T cells, or PBMCs; the material itself was cDNA or gDNA.

V lost 3 bases and J 0 bases, leaving 16 bases between the germline ends. This CDR3 has 17 residues. Germline CDR1 LGHDT, CDR2 YNNKEL (reference sequence). This chain links TRBV3-1 (or the pseudogene TRBV3-2) with TRBJ2-3; D ambiguous. Sample: peripheral blood. The TCR was taken from a man in his 60s with acute or convalescent COVID-19. As DNA, the CDR3 is TGTGCCAGCAGCCATAGCTTTCCGGCGATTAGCACAGATACGCAGTATTTT. As protein: CASSHSFPAISTDTQYF.